The rows below give T cell receptor beta chains drawn from one sample of a study of blood T cell repertoires in COVID-19. Method: immunoSEQ multiplex PCR; TCRdb's copy keeps in-frame clones and lacks some. The sample shows 250,000 to 350,000 clones, around 87% of them seen only once. Specimen: peripheral blood. These receptors all stem from a woman between 45 and 65 years old with active or convalescent COVID-19. The CDR3 runs from the conserved cysteine through the conserved F or W. The D gene is left open where the match is weak. Rows give clone size only sometimes, using once, few, many, or a class for an expanded clone.

cdr3_aa,cdr3_nt,j_call,v_call,d_call,clone_size
CASSLGRDYGYTF,TGTGCCAGCAGTTTGGGCAGGGACTATGGCTACACCTTC,TRBJ1-2,TRBV28,.,.
CASSATGTGGYEQYF,TGTGCCAGCAGCGCCACCGGGACAGGGGGCTACGAGCAGTACTTC,TRBJ2-7,TRBV7-2,TRBD1,.
CASSSLLAGGYEQYF,TGTGCCAGCAGCTCATTACTAGCGGGAGGCTACGAGCAGTACTTC,TRBJ2-7,TRBV7-9,TRBD2,.
CASSTRLTGDYGYTF,TGTGCCAGTAGTACGCGGTTGACAGGAGATTATGGCTACACCTTC,TRBJ1-2,TRBV19,.,few
CASSASHNEQFF,TGTGCCAGCAGCGCTAGTCACAATGAGCAGTTCTTC,TRBJ2-1,TRBV9,.,.
CASSPSRGNEQFF,TGTGCCAGCAGTCCCTCGAGGGGGAATGAGCAGTTCTTC,TRBJ2-1,TRBV27,.,.
CASSLRPGHSNGYTF,TGTGCCAGCAGCTTACGCCCGGGACATTCAAATGGCTACACCTTC,TRBJ1-2,TRBV7-3,.,few
CASSLEDRGADTQYF,TGCGCCAGCAGCCTCGAGGACAGGGGCGCAGATACGCAGTATTTT,TRBJ2-3,TRBV5-1,TRBD1,.
CASSTGGGYTEAFF,TGTGCCAGCAGCACAGGGGGAGGTTACACTGAAGCTTTCTTT,TRBJ1-1,TRBV28,TRBD1,.
CASSQDHRAGGTIQETQYF,TGCGCCAGCAGCCAAGATCATAGAGCGGGGGGCACTATACAAGAGACCCAGTACTTC,TRBJ2-5,TRBV4-1,TRBD2,.
CASSLDRGYNEQFF,TGCGCCAGCAGCCTAGACAGGGGATACAATGAGCAGTTCTTC,TRBJ2-1,TRBV5-1,TRBD1,.
CASSTGLRSNQPQHF,TGTGCCAGCAGTACTGGTTTGAGGAGCAATCAGCCCCAGCATTTT,TRBJ1-5,TRBV6-2/TRBV6-3,.,once
CSVDSGTDTQYF,TGCAGCGTTGATTCAGGAACAGATACGCAGTATTTT,TRBJ2-3,TRBV29-1,.,.
CASSLTGVSSYEQYF,TGCGCCAGCAGCTTGACAGGGGTCTCGTCCTACGAGCAGTACTTC,TRBJ2-7,TRBV5-1,TRBD1,.
CASSYRSGAFF,TGTGCCAGCAGTTACCGGAGCGGAGCTTTCTTT,TRBJ1-1,TRBV6-2/TRBV6-3,.,.
CAISESQAGETQYF,TGTGCCATCAGTGAGTCCCAGGCGGGAGAGACCCAGTACTTC,TRBJ2-5,TRBV10-3,.,many
CASSDGQGAYEQYF,TGTGCCAGCAGTGATGGTCAGGGGGCTTACGAGCAGTACTTC,TRBJ2-7,TRBV6-1,TRBD1,.
CSVAQGANEQYF,TGCAGCGTCGCACAGGGGGCCAACGAGCAGTACTTC,TRBJ2-7,TRBV29-1,TRBD1,.
CASSLSGLEQYF,TGTGCCAGCAGTTTATCAGGCCTCGAGCAGTACTTC,TRBJ2-7,TRBV28,.,.
CASSTRPIYEQYF,TGTGCCAGCAGCACGCGGCCCATATACGAGCAGTACTTC,TRBJ2-7,TRBV7-2,.,.
CASSLDTNYGYTF,TGTGCCAGCAGCTTAGATACTAACTATGGCTACACCTTC,TRBJ1-2,TRBV11-2,.,.
CASSLELSSYEQYF,TGTGCCAGCAGCTTAGAGTTGAGCTCCTACGAGCAGTACTTC,TRBJ2-7,TRBV7-6,.,.
CASSLGTGDSSYEQYF,TGTGCCAGCAGCTTAGGAACAGGGGACAGCTCCTACGAGCAGTACTTC,TRBJ2-7,TRBV11-3,TRBD1,.
CASSVEAPTESGNTIYF,TGTGCCAGCAGCGTAGAGGCGCCGACTGAGTCTGGAAACACCATATATTTT,TRBJ1-3,TRBV9,.,.
CATSRVGQSSYNEQFF,TGTGCCACCAGCAGAGTTGGGCAAAGCTCCTACAATGAGCAGTTCTTC,TRBJ2-1,TRBV15,.,.
CASSFAGSYNEQFF,TGTGCCAGCAGCTTTGCGGGCTCCTACAATGAGCAGTTCTTC,TRBJ2-1,TRBV7-6,.,.
CASSIVGQAEAFF,TGTGCCAGTAGTATAGTAGGACAGGCTGAAGCTTTCTTT,TRBJ1-1,TRBV19,TRBD1,.
CASSLGGRAWAGELFF,TGTGCCAGCAGCTTAGGCGGCAGGGCGTGGGCCGGGGAGCTGTTTTTT,TRBJ2-2,TRBV7-2,.,.
CASSFGRGPRNTIYF,TGTGCCAGCAGCTTCGGTAGGGGCCCAAGAAACACCATATATTTT,TRBJ1-3,TRBV14,.,once
CASSYDAGAANEKLFF,TGTGCCAGCAGTTACGACGCAGGGGCGGCTAATGAAAAACTGTTTTTT,TRBJ1-4,TRBV6-2/TRBV6-3,.,.